This TCR beta chain was captured by sequencing in a study of blood T cell repertoires in COVID-19. Turning to the study itself: Samples came from the United States, Italy and Spain, spanning acute and convalescent COVID-19. Nucleic acid was either cDNA or gDNA, and it came from T cells, B-cell-depleted T cells, or PBMCs.

This CDR3 region has 13 residues. The V end lost 0 bases, the J end lost 5 bases, and 7 bases lay between the germline ends. Looked up from germline, CDR1 is MGHRA and CDR2 is YSYEKL. Source study methods: Reference gene primer amplification in the assay estimated nucleated cell counts. The data were produced by immunoSEQ multiplex PCR, yet TCRdb's version contains in-frame clones alone and is incomplete. That table is the source of V, J and clone size, and D and trimming were worked out from the DNA. The sample consists of more than 120,000 clones, 89% of them appearing once. Sequenced: peripheral blood. The receptor comes from a human donor in a cohort sampled during active COVID-19. The chain uses TRBV4-1 and TRBJ1-2; D gene ambiguous. CDR3 bases: TGCGCCAGCAGCCAAGATGCCGGGTATGGCTACACCTTC. As protein: CASSQDAGYGYTF.